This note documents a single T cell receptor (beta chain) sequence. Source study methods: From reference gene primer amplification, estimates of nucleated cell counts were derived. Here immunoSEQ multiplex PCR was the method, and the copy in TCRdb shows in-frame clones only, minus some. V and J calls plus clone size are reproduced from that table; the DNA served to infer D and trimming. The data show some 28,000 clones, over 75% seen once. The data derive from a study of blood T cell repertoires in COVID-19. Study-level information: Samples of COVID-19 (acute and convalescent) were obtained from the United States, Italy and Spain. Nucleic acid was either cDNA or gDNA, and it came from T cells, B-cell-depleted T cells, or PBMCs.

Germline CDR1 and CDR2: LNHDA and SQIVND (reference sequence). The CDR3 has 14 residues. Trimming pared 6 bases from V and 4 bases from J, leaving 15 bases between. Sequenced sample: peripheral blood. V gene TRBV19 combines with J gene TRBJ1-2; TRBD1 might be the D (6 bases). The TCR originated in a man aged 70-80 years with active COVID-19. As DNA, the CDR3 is TGTGCCAGTAGCACAGGGTTGGGGGCCTATGGCTACACCTTC. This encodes CASSTGLGAYGYTF.